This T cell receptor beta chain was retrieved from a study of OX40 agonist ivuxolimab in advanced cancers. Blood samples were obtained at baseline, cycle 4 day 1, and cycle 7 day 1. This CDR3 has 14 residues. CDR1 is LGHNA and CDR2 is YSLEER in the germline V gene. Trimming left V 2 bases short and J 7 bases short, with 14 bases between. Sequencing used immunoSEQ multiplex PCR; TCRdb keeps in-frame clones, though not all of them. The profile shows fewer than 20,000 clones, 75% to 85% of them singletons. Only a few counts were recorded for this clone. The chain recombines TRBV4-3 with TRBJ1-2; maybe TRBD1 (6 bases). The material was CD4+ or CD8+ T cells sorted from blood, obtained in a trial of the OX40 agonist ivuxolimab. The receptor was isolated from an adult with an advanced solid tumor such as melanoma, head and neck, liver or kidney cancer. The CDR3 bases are TGCGCCAGCAGCCAACGGGAGGTCAGGGGTGGCTACACCTTC. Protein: CASSQREVRGGYTF.